This T cell receptor (beta chain) is drawn from a study of a mutant IDH1 vaccine in newly diagnosed glioma. At the level of the study: Among treated patients, approximately 60% were male and roughly 38% female, and mean age was around 40 years. Patients were pretreated with radiotherapy, temozolomide, or both, mostly both.

Time point reported: week 23, last vaccination. It was 300 ug of mutant IDH1 20-mer peptide that made up each vaccine dose, given with topical imiquimod. Trimming stripped 0 bases from V and 3 bases from J, with 9 bases between. The CDR3 sequence is 15 residues long. Germline CDR1 and CDR2: MGHRA and YSYEKL. Remarks on this clone: The antigen remains undetermined.

Clones were sequenced by immunoSEQ multiplex PCR, and TCRdb holds only the in-frame ones, with some missing. The data hold about 65,000 clones, with about 85% observed a single time. This sample comprised PBMCs, obtained from a glioma patient whose treatment included an IDH1 peptide vaccine. The chain combines TRBV4-1 with TRBJ2-1; either TRBD1 or TRBD2 may fit D (6 bases each). The TCR originated in a man aged 25-40 years with glioma. CDR3 sequence: CASSQDRGLYNEQFF. The CDR3 DNA reads TGCGCCAGCAGCCAAGATCGGGGGCTCTACAATGAGCAGTTCTTC.